Each of the 28 T cell receptor beta chains below was sequenced from the same sample in a study of T cells in Graves' hyperthyroidism and ophthalmopathy. Amplified TCR beta CDR3 regions came from RNA transcripts. When the TCR CDR3 underwent first-round RT-PCR, the HTBI primer set was used. TCRdb used MiXCR to reprocess the multiplex PCR reads, holding one entry per CDR3 protein. The data show about 410,000 distinct CDR3 sequences, about 15% seen once. The source material was blood. The receptors shown here come from a young man with Graves' ophthalmopathy.

This clonotype occurred many times. This chain uses TRBV7-8 with TRBJ1-1; D is possibly TRBD1 (5 bases). V shed 1 base and J shed 4 bases, with 13 bases lying between them. Germline loops: CDR1 SGHVS, CDR2 FQNEAQ. This CDR3 region has 15 residues. DNA of the CDR3: TGTGCCAGCAGCTTAGTGAGGGGATACAGCACTGAAGCTTTCTTT. Protein: CASSLVRGYSTEAFF. Complete variable domain (other parts from reference TRBV7-8 and TRBJ1-1): GAGVSQSPRYKVAKRGQDVALRCDPISGHVSLFWYQQALGQGPEFLTYFQNEAQLDKSGLPSDRFFAERPEGSVSTLKIQRTQQEDSAVYLCASSLVRGYSTEAFFGQGTRLTVV.

The chain recombines TRBV4-1 with TRBJ2-7, with 8 bases that match TRBD1. CDR3 length: 14 residues. CDR1 and CDR2 (germline): MGHRA, YSYEKL. The V segment lost 6 bases and the J segment 3 bases; nucleotides outside the gene matches: 7. CDR3 in DNA: TGCGCCAGCAGTCCTCGACAGGGGATCTACGAGCAGTACTTC. Protein: CASSPRQGIYEQYF.

This clonotype was seen repeatedly, ten times or more. The chain carries TRBV11-3 and TRBJ1-1; the D is unclear. Germline CDR1 is SGHNT and CDR2 is YENEEA. The CDR3 length is 13 residues. Trimming pared 5 bases from V and 1 base from J, leaving 8 bases between. As DNA, the CDR3 is TGTGCCAGCAGCACGAATCAGAACACTGAAGCTTTCTTT. Residues: CASSTNQNTEAFF.

There are many counts of this clonotype. The rearrangement uses TRBV7-2 and TRBJ1-2; no definite D call. The CDR3 consists of 15 residues. Per germline, CDR1 SGHTA and CDR2 FQGNSA. The V end was cut by 0 bases, the J end by 1 base, with 9 bases between. CDR3 DNA: TGTGCCAGCAGCTTAGCGGGTCAGATTAACTATGGCTACACCTTC. Translating gives CASSLAGQINYGYTF.

The gene calls are TRBV24-1 and TRBJ2-5, with TRBD1 identical over 7 bases. Germline V gives CDR1 KGHDR, CDR2 SFDVKD. V was clipped by 10 bases and J by 7 bases; unmatched bases: 11. This CDR3 has 13 residues. The CDR3 loop reads CATRTGEGGTQYF. The CDR3 DNA sequence: TGTGCCACTCGGACAGGCGAAGGTGGGACCCAGTACTTC.

V is TRBV19 and J is TRBJ2-2, with 7 bases lining up with TRBD2. The CDR3 has 16 residues. Germline CDR1 reads LNHDA; CDR2 reads SQIVND (reference sequence). Trimming took 3 bases from V and 6 from J; bases not matched to a gene: 10. In DNA form, the CDR3 reads TGTGCCAGTAGTATTGGTGGCGGGAGTTTTGCCGGGGAGCTGTTTTTT. It yields the protein CASSIGGGSFAGELFF.

This clonotype was observed at least ten times. This chain uses TRBV6-1 with TRBJ2-1, with D perhaps matching TRBD2 (6 bases). The CDR3 is 13 amino acids. Germline V CDR1 and CDR2: MNHNS, SASEGT. Trimming stripped 7 bases from V and 5 bases from J, with 12 bases between. This CDR3 is CASTRDSNNEQFF. The CDR3, as DNA: TGTGCCAGCACCAGGGACTCGAACAATGAGCAGTTCTTC.

In its sample, this clonotype was seen a few times. The V gene is TRBV3-1, the J gene TRBJ2-2; 7 bases match TRBD2. With V trimmed by 5 bases and J by 0 bases, 3 bases remained unmatched. Germline lookup yields CDR1 LGHDT and CDR2 YNNKEL (reference sequence). The CDR3 extends over 15 amino acids. This CDR3 is CASSAGLTNTGELFF. CDR3 DNA: TGTGCCAGCAGCGCGGGACTAACGAACACCGGGGAGCTGTTTTTT.

This clonotype came up many times. This chain joins TRBV10-3 and TRBJ2-5, with TRBD2 identical over 7 bases. The germline V gene encodes CDR1 ENHRY and CDR2 SYGVKD. The CDR3 consists of 15 residues. V trimming: 8 bases; J trimming: 5 bases; junction bases outside the gene matches: 14. The CDR3 DNA follows: TGTGCCATCGGGGAGGGACTGTCTCCCACGGAGACCCAGTACTTC. Residues: CAIGEGLSPTETQYF.

This clonotype was counted many times. The chain has TRBV19 and TRBJ2-3, with D unclear. V was cut by 6 bases and J by 0 bases, with 4 bases left in between. This CDR3 comprises 12 residues. Germline V gives CDR1 LNHDA, CDR2 SQIVND (reference sequence). The CDR3 nucleotides are TGTGCCAGTAGACAGAGCACAGATACGCAGTATTTT. Translating it yields CASRQSTDTQYF.

This clonotype was seen more than once but under ten times. This may be a read error: a much more frequent sequence differs by one nucleotide. V is TRBV7-2 and J is TRBJ2-5; D may be TRBD1 or TRBD2 (5 bases each). Looked up from germline, CDR1 is SGHTA and CDR2 is FQGNSA. This CDR3 spans 15 amino acids. Trimming stripped 6 bases from V and 2 bases from J, with 16 bases between. CDR3 sequence (DNA): TGTGCCAGCAGGTCCTCTTGGGGACGACAAGAGACCCAGTACTTC. Amino acid sequence: CASRSSWGRQETQYF.

The chain is built from TRBV7-9 and TRBJ2-3; 10 positions match TRBD1. Germline CDR1 SEHNR, CDR2 FQNEAQ (reference sequence). CDR3 length: 16 amino acids. V lost 5 bases and J lost 3; bases outside the gene matches: 8. CDR3 DNA sequence: TGTGCCAGCAGCCCAGACAGGGGGCTAAGGACAGATACGCAGTATTTT. Translated, it gives CASSPDRGLRTDTQYF.

This clonotype was seen many times. This chain connects TRBV29-1 to TRBJ2-7; 9 bases fit TRBD1. The CDR3 loop spans 15 amino acids. J was trimmed by 3 bases and V by 3 bases; bases with no gene match: 9. Germline-derived CDR1 and CDR2 are SQVTM and ANQGSEA. This CDR3 is CSVEVTGGAFYEQYF. CDR3 nucleotide sequence: TGCAGCGTTGAGGTCACAGGGGGCGCTTTCTACGAGCAGTACTTC.

This chain joins TRBV12-3 or TRBV12-4 and TRBJ2-3, with 15 bases aligning to TRBD2. V shed 5 bases and J 0 bases; nucleotides not matched to a gene: 12. The CDR3 covers 20 residues. CDR3 coding DNA: TGTGCCAGCAGTCCGATCCTGGGGACTAGCGGGGGGTTTAGCACAGATACGCAGTATTTT. Its protein is CASSPILGTSGGFSTDTQYF.

A few counts support this clonotype. The V call is TRBV27, the J call TRBJ2-7, with 8 nucleotides matching TRBD1. The CDR3 extends over 15 amino acids. After removal of 8 bases from V and 0 bases from J, the junction contained 9 bases not matched to a gene. CDR1 is MNHEY and CDR2 is SMNVEV in the germline V gene (reference sequence). CDR3 nucleotide sequence: TGTGCCAGCCACCTGGGGACAGGCTCCTCCTACGAGCAGTACTTC. It yields the protein CASHLGTGSSYEQYF.

The sample holds a few counts of this clonotype. This chain joins TRBV9 and TRBJ2-5; 8 positions agree with TRBD1. The junction had 7 bases not matched to a gene; V was cut back by 3 bases and J by 6 bases. The germline gives CDR1 SGDLS, CDR2 YYNGEE. The CDR3 covers 14 residues. This CDR3 is CASSGLQGDKTQYF. The CDR3 bases are TGTGCCAGCAGCGGTCTACAGGGGGATAAGACCCAGTACTTC.

Many counts were recorded for this clonotype. The gene calls are TRBV5-5 and TRBJ1-1; D ambiguous. This CDR3 is 16 amino acids long. Germline V gene sequence: CDR1 SGHKS, CDR2 YYEKEE (reference sequence). The germline V and J ends were trimmed by 0 bases and 0 bases, with 12 bases remaining between them. The chain's CDR3 is CASSLEEFRMNTEAFF. The CDR3, as DNA: TGTGCCAGCAGCTTGGAGGAGTTTCGTATGAACACTGAAGCTTTCTTT.

Ten or more counts support this clonotype. This chain links TRBV11-2 with TRBJ2-1; 10 bases align to TRBD2. Looked up from germline, CDR1 is SGHAT and CDR2 is FQNNGV. V lost 2 bases to trimming and J lost 2 bases; unmatched junction nucleotides: 3. The CDR3 has 16 residues. The CDR3 region is CASSLLAGGPYNEQFF. In DNA form, the CDR3 reads TGTGCCAGCAGCTTATTAGCGGGAGGCCCCTACAATGAGCAGTTCTTC. The complete variable domain, with remaining parts taken from reference TRBV11-2 and TRBJ2-1, reads EAGVAQSPRYKIIEKRQSVAFWCNPISGHATLYWYQQILGQGPKLLIQFQNNGVVDDSQLPKDRFSAERLKGVDSTLKIQPAKLEDSAVYLCASSLLAGGPYNEQFFGPGTRLTVL.

This clonotype was seen ten or more times. V usage is TRBV3-1 and J usage is TRBJ2-4; either TRBD1 or TRBD2 may fit D (5 bases each). The CDR3 is made up of 14 amino acids. The ends were cut back, 3 bases at V and 8 bases at J, with 14 bases in the middle. Germline values: CDR1 LGHDT, CDR2 YNNKEL (reference sequence). As DNA, the CDR3 is TGTGCCAGCAGCCAGGGACCTCCTGGGTACATTCAGTACTTC. Translating it yields CASSQGPPGYIQYF.

The chain couples TRBV5-4 to TRBJ2-7, with D maybe TRBD2 (7 bases). V lost 4 bases and J 1 base, leaving 18 bases between the germline ends. Germline loops: CDR1 SGHNT, CDR2 YYREEE (reference sequence). The CDR3 is 16 amino acids. The CDR3 loop reads CASSPLRGGGSYEQYF. The CDR3 nucleotides read TGTGCCAGCAGCCCCCTCAGGGGCGGGGGATCCTACGAGCAGTACTTC.

This clonotype appeared many times. The genes are TRBV5-1 and TRBJ2-1; 8 bases are shared with TRBD2. Trimming took 0 bases from V and 6 from J; bases not matched to a gene: 2. The CDR3 is 14 amino acids. CDR1 and CDR2 from the germline V gene are SGHRS and YFSETQ. For the CDR3, the DNA is TGCGCCAGCAGCTTGGAAGCGGGAGTCAATGAGCAGTTCTTC. Amino acids: CASSLEAGVNEQFF.

This clonotype came up many times. The V gene is TRBV6-1, the J gene TRBJ2-5; D is possibly TRBD1 (6 bases). Trimming left V 6 bases short and J 6 bases short, with 11 bases between. This CDR3 comprises 12 residues. Germline V CDR1 and CDR2: MNHNS, SASEGT. The DNA for the CDR3 is TGTGCCAGCAGCTTCAGGGGACAGACCCAGTACTTC. Its protein is CASSFRGQTQYF.

The table lists this clonotype with many counts. This chain joins TRBV2 and TRBJ1-1; TRBD1 is a possible D gene (5 bases). Germline values: CDR1 SNHLY, CDR2 FYNNEI. This CDR3 is 12 amino acids long. Trimming took off 8 bases at V and 0 bases at J, with 7 bases between the two ends. CDR3 sequence reads: CASGAMNTEAFF. The CDR3 DNA follows: TGTGCCAGCGGGGCCATGAACACTGAAGCTTTCTTT. Based on the CDR3 plus reference TRBV2 and TRBJ1-1, the full variable domain is EPEVTQTPSHQVTQMGQEVILRCVPISNHLYFYWYRQILGQKVEFLVSFYNNEISEKSEIFDDQFSVERPDGSNFTLKIRSTKLEDSAMYFCASGAMNTEAFFGQGTRLTVV.

The gene calls are TRBV29-1 and TRBJ2-3; D gene uncertain. Between the trimmed V and J ends, which lost 7 bases and 7 bases, there was a span of 9 bases. Germline lookup yields CDR1 SQVTM and CDR2 ANQGSEA. There are 10 residues in the CDR3. The CDR3: CSAETYTQYF. The DNA of the CDR3 is TGCAGCGCAGAGACCTATACGCAGTATTTT.

The table lists this clonotype with a count of one. This could be a read error, since a much larger clone is one nucleotide away. The rearrangement uses TRBV6-1 and TRBJ2-2, with 10 positions matching TRBD2. The CDR3 is 14 amino acids. CDR1 is MNHNS, CDR2 SASEGT, per germline. Germline trimming cut 5 bases from V and 6 bases from J; bases unmatched to any gene: 3. CDR3 sequence: CASSPSGGPGELFF. CDR3 coding DNA: TGTGCCAGCAGTCCTAGCGGGGGTCCCGGGGAGCTGTTTTTT.

This clonotype occurred many times. In DNA form, the CDR3 reads TGTGCCAGCAGCTTGGGGGCTGTGGACACTGAAGCTTTCTTT. Protein: CASSLGAVDTEAFF. The chain is built from TRBV5-5 and TRBJ1-1; no clear D. V shed 0 bases and J shed 3 bases, with 9 bases lying between them. CDR3 length: 14 amino acids. Looked up from germline, CDR1 is SGHKS and CDR2 is YYEKEE (reference sequence).

This clonotype was observed many times. The chain combines TRBV5-1 with TRBJ2-5; 9 bases map to TRBD1. J was trimmed by 2 bases and V by 0 bases; bases with no gene match: 5. The germline CDR1 and CDR2 sequences are SGHRS and YFSETQ. This CDR3 spans 16 amino acids. CDR3: CASSLDPGQGQETQYF. The CDR3 nucleotides read TGCGCCAGCAGCTTGGACCCGGGACAGGGACAAGAGACCCAGTACTTC.

The chain has TRBV19 and TRBJ2-5; D may match TRBD1 or TRBD2 (6 bases each). V was cut by 3 bases and J by 4 bases, with 9 bases left in between. The CDR3 sequence is 13 residues long. Germline V gene sequence: CDR1 LNHDA, CDR2 SQIVND (reference sequence). In DNA form, the CDR3 reads TGTGCCAGTAGTATCCCGGGGGCAGAGACCCAGTACTTC. Residues: CASSIPGAETQYF.